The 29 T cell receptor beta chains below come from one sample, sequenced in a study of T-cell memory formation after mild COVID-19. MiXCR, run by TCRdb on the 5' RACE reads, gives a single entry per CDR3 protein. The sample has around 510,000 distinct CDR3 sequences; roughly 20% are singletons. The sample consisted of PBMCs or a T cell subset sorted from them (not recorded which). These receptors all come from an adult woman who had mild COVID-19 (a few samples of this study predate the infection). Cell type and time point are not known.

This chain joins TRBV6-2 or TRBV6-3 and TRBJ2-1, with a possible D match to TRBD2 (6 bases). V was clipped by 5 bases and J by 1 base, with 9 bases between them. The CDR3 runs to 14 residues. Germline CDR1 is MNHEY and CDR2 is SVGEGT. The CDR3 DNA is TGTGCCAGCAGTACGGGACTGTCCTACAATGAGCAGTTCTTC. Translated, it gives CASSTGLSYNEQFF.

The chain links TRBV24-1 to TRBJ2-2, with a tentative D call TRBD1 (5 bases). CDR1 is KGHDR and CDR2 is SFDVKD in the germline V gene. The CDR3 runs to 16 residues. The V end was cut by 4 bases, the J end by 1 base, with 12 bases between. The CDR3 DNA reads TGTGCCACCAGTGACCCAGGGTCCCAGAACACCGGGGAGCTGTTTTTT. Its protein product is CATSDPGSQNTGELFF.

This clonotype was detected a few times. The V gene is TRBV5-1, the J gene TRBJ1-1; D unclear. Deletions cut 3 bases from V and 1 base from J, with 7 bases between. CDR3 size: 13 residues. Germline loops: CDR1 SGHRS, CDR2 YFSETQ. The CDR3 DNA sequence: TGCGCCAGCAGCTCCCAGGAGAACACTGAAGCTTTCTTT. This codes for CASSSQENTEAFF. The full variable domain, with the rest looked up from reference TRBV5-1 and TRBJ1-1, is KAGVTQTPRYLIKTRGQQVTLSCSPISGHRSVSWYQQTPGQGLQFLFEYFSETQRNKGNFPGRFSGRQFSNSRSEMNVSTLELGDSALYLCASSSQENTEAFFGQGTRLTVV.

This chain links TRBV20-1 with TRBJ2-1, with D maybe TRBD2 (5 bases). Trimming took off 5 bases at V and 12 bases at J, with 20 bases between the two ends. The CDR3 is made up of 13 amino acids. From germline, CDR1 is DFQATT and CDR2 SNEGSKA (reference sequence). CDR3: CSAAPSAGWAQFF. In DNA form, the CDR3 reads TGCAGTGCTGCCCCAAGTGCGGGCTGGGCGCAGTTCTTC.

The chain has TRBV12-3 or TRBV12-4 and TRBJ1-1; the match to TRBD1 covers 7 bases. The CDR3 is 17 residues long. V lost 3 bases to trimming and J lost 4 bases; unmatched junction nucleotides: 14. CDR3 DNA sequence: TGTGCCAGCAGTTTTAGGGGACAGAAACACTCGATCACTGAAGCTTTCTTT. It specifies CASSFRGQKHSITEAFF.

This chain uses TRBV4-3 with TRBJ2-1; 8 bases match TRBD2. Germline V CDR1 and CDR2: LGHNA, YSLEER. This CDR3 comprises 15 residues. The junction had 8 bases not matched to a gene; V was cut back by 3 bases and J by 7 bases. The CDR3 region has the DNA TGCGCCAGCAGCCAGCCCAGCGGGGGTAGGAATGAGCAGTTCTTC. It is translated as CASSQPSGGRNEQFF.

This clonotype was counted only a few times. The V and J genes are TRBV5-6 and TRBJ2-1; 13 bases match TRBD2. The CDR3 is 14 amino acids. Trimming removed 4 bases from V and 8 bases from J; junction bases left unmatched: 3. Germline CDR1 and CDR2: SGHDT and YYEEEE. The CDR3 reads CASSPGLAGYEQFF. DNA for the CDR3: TGTGCCAGCAGCCCGGGACTAGCGGGGTATGAGCAGTTCTTC.

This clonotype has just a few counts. The CDR3 nucleotides are TGTGCCAGCAGCCCGGGACAGCCTAACACCGGGGAGCTGTTTTTT. Protein product: CASSPGQPNTGELFF. This chain links TRBV7-3 with TRBJ2-2, with 7 bases aligning to TRBD1. The CDR3 has 15 residues. CDR1 is SGHTA and CDR2 is FQGTGA in the germline V gene. The ends lost 5 bases at V and 2 bases at J; junction bases unmatched: 5.

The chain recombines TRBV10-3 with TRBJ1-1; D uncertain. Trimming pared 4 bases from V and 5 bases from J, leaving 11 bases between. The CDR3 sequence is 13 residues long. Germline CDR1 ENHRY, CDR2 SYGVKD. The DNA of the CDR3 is TGTGCCATCAGTGGCCACTTGGAGACTGAAGCTTTCTTT. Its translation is CAISGHLETEAFF.

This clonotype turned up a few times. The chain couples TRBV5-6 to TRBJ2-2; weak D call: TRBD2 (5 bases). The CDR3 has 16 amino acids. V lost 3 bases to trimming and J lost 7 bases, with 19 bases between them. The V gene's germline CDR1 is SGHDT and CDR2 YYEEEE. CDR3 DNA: TGTGCCAGCAGCTCCTACCTAGAGAGGGTTGGCGGGGAGCTGTTTTTT. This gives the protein CASSSYLERVGGELFF.

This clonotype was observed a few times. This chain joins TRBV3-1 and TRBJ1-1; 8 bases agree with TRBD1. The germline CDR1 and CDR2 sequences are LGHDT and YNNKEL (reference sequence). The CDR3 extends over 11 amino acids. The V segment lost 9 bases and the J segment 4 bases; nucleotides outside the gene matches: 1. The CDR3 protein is CASGQGTEAFF. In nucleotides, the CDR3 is TGTGCCAGTGGACAGGGCACTGAAGCTTTCTTT.

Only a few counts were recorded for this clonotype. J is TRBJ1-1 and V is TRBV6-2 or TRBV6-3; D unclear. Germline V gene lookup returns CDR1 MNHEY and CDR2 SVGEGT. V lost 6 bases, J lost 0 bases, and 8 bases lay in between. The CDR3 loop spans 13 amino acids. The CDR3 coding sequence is TGTGCCAGCAGATGGACGTTGAACACTGAAGCTTTCTTT. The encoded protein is CASRWTLNTEAFF.

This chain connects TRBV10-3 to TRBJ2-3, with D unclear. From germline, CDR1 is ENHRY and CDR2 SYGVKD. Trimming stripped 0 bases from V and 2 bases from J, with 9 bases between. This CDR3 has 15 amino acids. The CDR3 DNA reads TGTGCCATCAGTGAGTCCGGGCTAGACACAGATACGCAGTATTTT. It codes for CAISESGLDTDTQYF.

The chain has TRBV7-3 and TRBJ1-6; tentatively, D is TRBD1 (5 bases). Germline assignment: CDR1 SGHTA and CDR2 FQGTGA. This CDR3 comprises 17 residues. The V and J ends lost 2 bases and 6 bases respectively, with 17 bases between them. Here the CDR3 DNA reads TGTGCCAGCAGCTTAGGGTGCGATGGGGGAGGTAATTCACCCCTCCACTTT. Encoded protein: CASSLGCDGGGNSPLHF.

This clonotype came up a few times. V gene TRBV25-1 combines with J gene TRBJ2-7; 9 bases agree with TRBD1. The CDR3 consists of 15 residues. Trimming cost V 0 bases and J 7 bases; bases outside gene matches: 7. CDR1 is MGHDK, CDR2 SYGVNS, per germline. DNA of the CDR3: TGTGCCAGCAGTGAATACGGAACAGGGGGCGGAGAGCAGTACTTC. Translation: CASSEYGTGGGEQYF.

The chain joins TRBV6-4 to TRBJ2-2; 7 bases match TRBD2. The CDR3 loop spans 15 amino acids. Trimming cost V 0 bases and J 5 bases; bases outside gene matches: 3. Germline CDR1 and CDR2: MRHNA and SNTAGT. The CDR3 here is CASSDSGGSTGELFF. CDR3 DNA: TGTGCCAGCAGTGACTCGGGGGGGAGTACCGGGGAGCTGTTTTTT.

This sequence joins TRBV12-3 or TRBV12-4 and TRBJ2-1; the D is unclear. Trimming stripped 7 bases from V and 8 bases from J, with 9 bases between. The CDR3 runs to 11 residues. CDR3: CASTHRDEQFF. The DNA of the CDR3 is TGTGCCAGCACCCATCGCGATGAGCAGTTCTTC.

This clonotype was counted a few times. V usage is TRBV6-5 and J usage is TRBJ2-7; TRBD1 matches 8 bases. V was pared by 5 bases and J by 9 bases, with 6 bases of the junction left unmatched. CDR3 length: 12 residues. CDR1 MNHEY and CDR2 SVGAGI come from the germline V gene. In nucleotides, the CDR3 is TGTGCCAGCAGTCCAGGGGGCCTCGGGCAGTACTTC. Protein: CASSPGGLGQYF.

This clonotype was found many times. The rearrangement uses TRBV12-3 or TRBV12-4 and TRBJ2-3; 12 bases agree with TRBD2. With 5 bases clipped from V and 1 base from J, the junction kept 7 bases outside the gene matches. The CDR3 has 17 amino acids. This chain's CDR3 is CASSPRLAGERTDTQYF. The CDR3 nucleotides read TGTGCCAGCAGTCCCCGACTAGCGGGAGAACGCACAGATACGCAGTATTTT.

For the CDR3, the DNA is TGCGCCAGCAGATCGTCCGCCACAGATACGCAGTATTTT. As protein: CASRSSATDTQYF. The chain uses TRBV5-1 and TRBJ2-3; D is undetermined. Trimming removed 5 bases at V and 2 bases at J, with 9 bases between. This CDR3 has 13 amino acids. The V gene's germline CDR1 is SGHRS and CDR2 YFSETQ.

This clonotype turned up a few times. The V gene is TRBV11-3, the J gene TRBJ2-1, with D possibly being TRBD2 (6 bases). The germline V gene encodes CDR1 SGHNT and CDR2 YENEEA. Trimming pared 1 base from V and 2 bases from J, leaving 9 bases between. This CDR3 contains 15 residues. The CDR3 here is CASSLVAGTYNEQFF. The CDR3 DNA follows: TGTGCCAGCAGCTTAGTTGCGGGAACCTACAATGAGCAGTTCTTC. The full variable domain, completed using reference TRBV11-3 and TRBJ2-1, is EAGVVQSPRYKIIEKKQPVAFWCNPISGHNTLYWYLQNLGQGPELLIRYENEEAVDDSQLPKDRFSAERLKGVDSTLKIQPAELGDSAVYLCASSLVAGTYNEQFFGPGTRLTVL.

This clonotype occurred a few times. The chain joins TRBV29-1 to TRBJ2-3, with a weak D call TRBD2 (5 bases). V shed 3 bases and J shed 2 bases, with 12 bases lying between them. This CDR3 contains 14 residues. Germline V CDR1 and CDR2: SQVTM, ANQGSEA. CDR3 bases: TGCAGCGTTGAGAGGGTCGCTAACACAGATACGCAGTATTTT. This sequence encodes CSVERVANTDTQYF.

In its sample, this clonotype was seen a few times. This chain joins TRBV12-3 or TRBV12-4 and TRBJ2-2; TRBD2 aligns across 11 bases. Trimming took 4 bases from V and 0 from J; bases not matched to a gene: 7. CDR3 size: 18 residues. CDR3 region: CASSSILSGRANTGELFF. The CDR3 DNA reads TGTGCCAGCAGTTCCATTCTTAGCGGGAGGGCGAACACCGGGGAGCTGTTTTTT.

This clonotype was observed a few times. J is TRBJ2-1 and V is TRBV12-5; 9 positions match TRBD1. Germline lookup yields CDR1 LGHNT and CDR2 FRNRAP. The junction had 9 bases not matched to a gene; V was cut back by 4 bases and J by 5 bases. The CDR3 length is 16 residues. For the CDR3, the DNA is TGTGCTAGTGGTTCCCCCACAGGGGGCGGACACAATGAGCAGTTCTTC. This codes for CASGSPTGGGHNEQFF. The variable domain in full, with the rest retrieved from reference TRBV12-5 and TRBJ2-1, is DARVTQTPRHKVTEMGQEVTMRCQPILGHNTVFWYRQTMMQGLELLAYFRNRAPLDDSGMPKDRFSAEMPDATLATLKIQPSEPRDSAVYFCASGSPTGGGHNEQFFGPGTRLTVL.

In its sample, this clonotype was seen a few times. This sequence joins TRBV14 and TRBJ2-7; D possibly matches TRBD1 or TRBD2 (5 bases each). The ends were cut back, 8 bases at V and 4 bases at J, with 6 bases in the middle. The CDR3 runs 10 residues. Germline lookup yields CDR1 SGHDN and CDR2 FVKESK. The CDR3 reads CASGGYEQYF. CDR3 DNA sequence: TGTGCCAGCGGGGGATACGAGCAGTACTTC. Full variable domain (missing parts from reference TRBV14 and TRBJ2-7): EAGVTQFPSHSVIEKGQTVTLRCDPISGHDNLYWYRRVMGKEIKFLLHFVKESKQDESGMPNNRFLAERTGGTYSTLKVQPAELEDSGVYFCASGGYEQYFGPGTRLTVT.

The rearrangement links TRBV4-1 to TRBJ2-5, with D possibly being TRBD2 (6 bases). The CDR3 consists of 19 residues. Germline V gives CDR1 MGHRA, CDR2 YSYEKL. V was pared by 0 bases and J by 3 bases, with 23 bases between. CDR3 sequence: CASSQDLRPARGGKETQYF. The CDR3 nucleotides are TGCGCCAGCAGCCAAGATTTGAGGCCGGCTCGAGGAGGGAAAGAGACCCAGTACTTC.

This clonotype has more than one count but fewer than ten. CDR3 nucleotide sequence: TGTGCCAGCAGCCAAATGCCAGATACGCAGTATTTT. As protein: CASSQMPDTQYF. This chain joins TRBV14 and TRBJ2-3; D gene uncertain. The CDR3 consists of 12 residues. CDR1 and CDR2 from the germline V gene are SGHDN and FVKESK. V was clipped by 2 bases and J by 4 bases, with 4 bases between them.

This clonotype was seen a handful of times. DNA for the CDR3: TGTGCCAGCAGCCCTCCTAGCGGGGGGACTTACAATGAGCAGTTCTTC. Protein sequence: CASSPPSGGTYNEQFF. The chain uses TRBV7-9 and TRBJ2-1; 11 bases line up with TRBD2. The V gene's germline CDR1 is SEHNR and CDR2 FQNEAQ (reference sequence). With 5 bases clipped from V and 4 bases from J, the junction kept 7 bases outside the gene matches. The CDR3 is 16 residues long.

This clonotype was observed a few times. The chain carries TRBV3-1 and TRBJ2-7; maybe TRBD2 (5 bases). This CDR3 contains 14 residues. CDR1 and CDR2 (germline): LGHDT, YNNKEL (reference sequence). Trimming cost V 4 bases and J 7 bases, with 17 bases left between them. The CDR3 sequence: CASSPGAVRGEQYF. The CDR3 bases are TGTGCCAGCAGCCCAGGCGCCGTGAGAGGGGAGCAGTACTTC.